The sequence of this TCR beta chain was determined in a study of blood T cells in healthy people across ages. Primed by a sample-barcoded 5' primer and a J-beta primer mix, a second PCR proceeded for about 7 to 11 cycles. MiXCR was run by TCRdb on the 5' RACE reads, yielding one entry per CDR3 protein. The sample records about 1,800,000 distinct CDR3 sequences, roughly 30% being singletons. This clonotype was observed many times. Its antigen is unknown. Study results and limitations: Considered underestimates were the diversity estimates obtained from one million T cells.

Trimming pared 3 bases from V and 0 bases from J, leaving 9 bases between. The germline V gene encodes CDR1 SGHTA and CDR2 FQGTGA. The CDR3 is made up of 15 amino acids. The specimen was blood. The clonotype originates from a woman aged 25 to 39 in good health. This chain joins TRBV7-3 and TRBJ2-1; D is undetermined. CDR3 loop: CASSLWPSSYNEQFF. CDR3 DNA: TGTGCCAGCAGCTTGTGGCCAAGCTCCTACAATGAGCAGTTCTTC.